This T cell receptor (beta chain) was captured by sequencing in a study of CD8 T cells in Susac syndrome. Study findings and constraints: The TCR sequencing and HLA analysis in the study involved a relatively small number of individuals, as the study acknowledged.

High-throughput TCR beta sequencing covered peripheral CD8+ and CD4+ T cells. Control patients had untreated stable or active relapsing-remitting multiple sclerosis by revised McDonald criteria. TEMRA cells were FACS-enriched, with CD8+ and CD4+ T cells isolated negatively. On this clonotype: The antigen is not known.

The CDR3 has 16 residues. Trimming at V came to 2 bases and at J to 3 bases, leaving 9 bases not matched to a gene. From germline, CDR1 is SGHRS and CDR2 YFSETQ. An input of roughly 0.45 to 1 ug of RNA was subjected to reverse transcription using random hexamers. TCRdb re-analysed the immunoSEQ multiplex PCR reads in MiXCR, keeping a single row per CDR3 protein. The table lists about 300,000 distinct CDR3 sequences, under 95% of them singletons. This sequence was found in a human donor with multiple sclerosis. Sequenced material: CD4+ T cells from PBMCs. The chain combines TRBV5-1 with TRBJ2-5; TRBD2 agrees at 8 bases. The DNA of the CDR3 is TGCGCCAGCAGCTTTACAGCGGGGGCAGTGGAAGAGACCCAGTACTTC. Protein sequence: CASSFTAGAVEETQYF.